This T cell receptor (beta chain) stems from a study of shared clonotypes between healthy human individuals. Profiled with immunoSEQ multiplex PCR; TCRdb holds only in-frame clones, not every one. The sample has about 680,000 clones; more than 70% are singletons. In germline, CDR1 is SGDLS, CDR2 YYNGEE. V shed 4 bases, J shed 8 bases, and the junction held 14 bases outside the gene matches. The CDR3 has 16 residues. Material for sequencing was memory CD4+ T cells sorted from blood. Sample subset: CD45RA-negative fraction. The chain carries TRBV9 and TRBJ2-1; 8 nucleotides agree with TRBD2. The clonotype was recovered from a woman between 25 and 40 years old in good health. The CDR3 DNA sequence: TGTGCCAGCAGCCCTCGGGGTCCGGGAGGGGTCCATGAGCAGTTCTTC. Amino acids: CASSPRGPGGVHEQFF.